These 10 T cell receptor beta chains came from one sample sequenced in a study of T-cell reconstitution after alpha-beta-depleted transplantation in children. During its preparation, the TCRbeta library received unique molecular identifiers. One entry per CDR3 protein results from TCRdb running MiXCR on the PCR reads. The sample has 600,000 to 700,000 distinct CDR3 sequences; around 13% are singletons. This specimen was PBMCs, taken before TCRalphabeta/CD19-depleted stem cell transplant. The receptors here all came from a girl aged 2-10 years with congenital amegakaryocytic thrombocytopenia, due to receive a stem cell transplant.

This clonotype has at least ten counts. V gene TRBV24-1 combines with J gene TRBJ2-2; a weak D match, TRBD1 (6 bases). Germline CDR1 KGHDR, CDR2 SFDVKD. V lost 7 bases and J 4 bases, leaving 9 bases between the germline ends. The CDR3 is 13 amino acids. The CDR3 region is CATRSTGTGELFF. The CDR3, as DNA: TGTGCCACCAGATCGACAGGCACCGGGGAGCTGTTTTTT.

This clonotype was detected a few times. The rearrangement links TRBV7-7 to TRBJ2-3; D is unresolved. The CDR3 is 16 amino acids. Trimming shortened V by 5 bases and J by 4 bases, and 19 bases separated the two germline ends. Germline V gene data show CDR1 as SSHAT and CDR2 as FNYEAQ (reference sequence). The CDR3 DNA is TGTGCCAGCAGCGAAAGCCTCGACCTGCTCGCAGATACGCAGTATTTT. Protein: CASSESLDLLADTQYF.

This clonotype was seen at least ten times. The chain has TRBV20-1 and TRBJ2-7; unclear D gene. V shed 0 bases and J shed 0 bases, with 6 bases lying between them. Germline values: CDR1 DFQATT, CDR2 SNEGSKA (reference sequence). This CDR3 is built from 13 residues. This CDR3 is CSARDFHSYEQYF. DNA for the CDR3: TGCAGTGCTAGAGATTTTCACTCCTACGAGCAGTACTTC.

In this sample, this clonotype turned up many times. This chain connects TRBV20-1 to TRBJ2-7, with 15 positions matching TRBD2. This CDR3 is 16 amino acids long. V trimming: 5 bases; J trimming: 2 bases; junction bases outside the gene matches: 7. The germline V gene has CDR1 DFQATT and CDR2 SNEGSKA (reference sequence). CDR3 coding DNA: TGCAGTGCTTCCGGGACTAGCGGGAGGCCGACCTACGAGCAGTACTTC. Translation gives CSASGTSGRPTYEQYF.

The table lists this clonotype with many counts. The V and J genes are TRBV12-3 or TRBV12-4 and TRBJ2-2; TRBD2 is a possible D gene (5 bases). Trimming took off 0 bases at V and 5 bases at J, with 10 bases between the two ends. The CDR3 runs to 15 residues. Here the CDR3 reads CASSLARLATGELFF. CDR3 sequence (DNA): TGTGCCAGCAGTTTAGCCCGTTTAGCGACCGGGGAGCTGTTTTTT.

This clonotype was detected many times. The chain recombines TRBV5-1 with TRBJ2-7; possible D gene TRBD2, 5 bases. Germline CDR1 and CDR2: SGHRS and YFSETQ. V was clipped by 4 bases and J by 5 bases, with 13 bases between them. The CDR3 contains 13 residues. The CDR3 is CASSELGSDEQYF. CDR3 bases: TGCGCCAGCAGCGAACTAGGGAGTGACGAGCAGTACTTC.

This clonotype was seen at least ten times. This chain uses TRBV12-3 or TRBV12-4 with TRBJ2-1; 7 bases are shared with TRBD2. The CDR3 runs to 17 residues. With V trimmed by 1 base and J by 4 bases, 10 bases remained unmatched. The chain's CDR3 is CASSLDGGGTFYNEQFF. In nucleotides, the CDR3 is TGTGCCAGCAGTTTAGATGGGGGAGGGACCTTTTACAATGAGCAGTTCTTC.

This clonotype was seen more than once but under ten times. This chain joins TRBV5-1 and TRBJ2-3, with 10 bases that match TRBD1. The V gene end was trimmed by 0 bases and the J gene end by 1 base; junction bases not matched to a gene: 2. Germline CDR1 is SGHRS and CDR2 is YFSETQ. This CDR3 comprises 16 residues. For the CDR3, the DNA is TGCGCCAGCAGCTTGGGACAGGGGGCGGGCACAGATACGCAGTATTTT. The encoded protein is CASSLGQGAGTDTQYF.

The table lists this clonotype with many counts. Here the CDR3 reads CASSVGSGTNTGELFF. Written as DNA, the CDR3 is TGTGCCAGCAGCGTTGGGAGCGGGACGAACACCGGGGAGCTGTTTTTT. The V call is TRBV9, the J call TRBJ2-2; 7 bases map to TRBD2. The CDR3 spans 16 residues. After removal of 2 bases from V and 0 bases from J, the junction contained 4 bases not matched to a gene. Per the germline V gene, CDR1 is SGDLS and CDR2 is YYNGEE.

This clonotype appeared many times. V and J are TRBV5-1 and TRBJ2-1; 8 positions match TRBD2. The germline CDR1 and CDR2 sequences are SGHRS and YFSETQ. Trimming cost V 0 bases and J 7 bases; bases outside gene matches: 9. The CDR3 sequence is 16 residues long. The CDR3 DNA reads TGCGCCAGCAGCTTGGTTCTGGCGGGAGGTGGTAATGAGCAGTTCTTC. Translating it yields CASSLVLAGGGNEQFF.